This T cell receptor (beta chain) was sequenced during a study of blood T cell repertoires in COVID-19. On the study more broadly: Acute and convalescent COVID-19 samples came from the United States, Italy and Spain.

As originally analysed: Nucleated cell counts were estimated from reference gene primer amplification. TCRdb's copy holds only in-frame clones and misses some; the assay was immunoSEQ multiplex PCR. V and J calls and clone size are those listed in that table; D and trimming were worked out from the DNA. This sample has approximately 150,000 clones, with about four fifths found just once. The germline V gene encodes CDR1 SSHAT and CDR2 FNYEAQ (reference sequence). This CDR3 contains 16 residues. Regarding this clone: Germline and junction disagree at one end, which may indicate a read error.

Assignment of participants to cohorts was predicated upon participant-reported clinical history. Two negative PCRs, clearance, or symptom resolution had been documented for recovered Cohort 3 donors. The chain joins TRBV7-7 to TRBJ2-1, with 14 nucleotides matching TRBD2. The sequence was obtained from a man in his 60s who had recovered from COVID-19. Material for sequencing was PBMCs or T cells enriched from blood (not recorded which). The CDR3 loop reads CASSFGTSGSYNEQFF. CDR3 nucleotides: TGTGCTAGCAGCTTTGGGACTAGCGGGAGTTACAATGAGCAGTTCTTC.